This entry describes one T cell receptor (beta chain). Its antigen is unidentified. Following RNA extraction, reverse transcription yielded cDNA that acted as the sequencing template. The table came from immunoSEQ multiplex PCR; TCRdb's copy has only in-frame clones and leaves some out. Among 150,000 to 250,000 clones listed, 60% were seen once. Treatment defined: oral pan-JAK inhibitor, 5-10 mg twice daily. CD4+ and CD8+ T cells were sorted from PBMCs stained for CD3, CD4 and CD8. This sample is part of a study of CD8+ T cells in alopecia areata. Findings and caveats of the study: Many expanded lesional clones persisted in scalp and blood during tofacitinib treatment.

The germline V gene encodes CDR1 MNHEY and CDR2 SMNVEV (reference sequence). V lost 4 bases to trimming and J lost 0 bases, with 16 bases between them. This CDR3 comprises 16 residues. The receptor was derived from a human donor with alopecia areata. The chain has TRBV27 and TRBJ2-7; D gene ambiguous. The material sequenced was CD4+ T cells sorted from blood, taken at week 4, from a patient treated with tofacitinib. This chain's CDR3 is CASSSPHSGLSYEQYF. The CDR3 DNA is TGTGCCAGCAGTTCCCCCCATTCGGGCCTCTCCTACGAGCAGTACTTC.